The 21 T cell receptor beta chains given below trace back to one sample, sequenced in a study of identical twins. MiXCR, run by TCRdb on the 5' RACE reads, gives a single entry per CDR3 protein. The sample records under 350,000 distinct CDR3 sequences, 9.5% being singletons. The same specimen was also included in a second study, on yellow fever vaccine responses in identical twins.

Sequences were obtained from CD8+ T cells sorted from blood. The receptor set was obtained from a woman aged 18-30 years in good health.

This clonotype was recorded many times. The chain has TRBV12-5 and TRBJ2-1; D remains ambiguous. Trimming cost V 3 bases and J 8 bases, with 8 bases left between them. CDR1 is LGHNT, CDR2 FRNRAP, per germline. The CDR3 has 12 residues. The CDR3 DNA follows: TGTGCTAGTGGTTTATTTTTGGATGAGCAGTTCTTC. The encoded protein is CASGLFLDEQFF.

In this sample, this clonotype turned up many times. This sequence joins TRBV28 and TRBJ2-7, with 10 bases matching TRBD1. The CDR3 sequence is 19 residues long. Trimming at V came to 6 bases and at J to 2 bases, leaving 19 bases not matched to a gene. Germline-derived CDR1 and CDR2 are MDHEN and SYDVKM. CDR3 in DNA: TGTGCCAGCAGCTCCCCAATTGGGATGGGACAGGGGTACACCTACGAGCAGTACTTC. Residues: CASSSPIGMGQGYTYEQYF.

This clonotype has a handful of counts. V gene TRBV7-8 combines with J gene TRBJ2-1; 11 bases agree with TRBD1. The CDR3 spans 15 residues. Germline V gene lookup returns CDR1 SGHVS and CDR2 FQNEAQ. The junction had 1 base not matched to a gene; V was cut back by 4 bases and J by 2 bases. DNA for the CDR3: TGTGCCAGCAGCTGGGGACAGGGGGCCTACAATGAGCAGTTCTTC. Protein: CASSWGQGAYNEQFF. Together with reference TRBV7-8 and TRBJ2-1, the CDR3 gives the full variable domain: GAGVSQSPRYKVAKRGQDVALRCDPISGHVSLFWYQQALGQGPEFLTYFQNEAQLDKSGLPSDRFFAERPEGSVSTLKIQRTQQEDSAVYLCASSWGQGAYNEQFFGPGTRLTVL.

This clonotype was counted many times. The rearrangement joins TRBV29-1 to TRBJ1-2; D uncertain. Trimming took 2 bases from V and 8 from J, leaving 15 bases between them. The V gene's germline CDR1 is SQVTM and CDR2 ANQGSEA. This CDR3 contains 13 residues. CDR3 nucleotides: TGCAGCGTTGAAAGTCAGGTTTCAGGCGGCTACACCTTC. The encoded protein is CSVESQVSGGYTF.

This clonotype has a handful of counts. V is TRBV27 and J is TRBJ2-3, with TRBD2 identical over 8 bases. V was clipped by 10 bases and J by 5 bases; unmatched bases: 5. Germline lookup yields CDR1 MNHEY and CDR2 SMNVEV (reference sequence). CDR3 length: 12 amino acids. The CDR3 reads CATVSGEDTQYF. CDR3 sequence (DNA): TGTGCCACCGTTAGCGGGGAAGATACGCAGTATTTT.

This chain links TRBV4-2 with TRBJ2-3; D unclear. Per germline, CDR1 LGHNA and CDR2 YNFKEQ. V lost 3 bases and J 1 base, leaving 11 bases between the germline ends. This CDR3 has 15 residues. CDR3 residues: CASSQGIPGTDTQYF. CDR3 bases: TGTGCCAGCAGCCAGGGTATCCCCGGCACAGATACGCAGTATTTT.

In this sample, this clonotype turned up many times. The chain couples TRBV29-1 to TRBJ2-3, with D possibly matching TRBD2 (5 bases). V lost 3 bases, J lost 4 bases, and 5 bases lay in between. Germline values: CDR1 SQVTM, CDR2 ANQGSEA. This CDR3 spans 11 amino acids. CDR3 region: CSVEGADTQYF. The CDR3, as DNA: TGCAGCGTTGAGGGAGCAGATACGCAGTATTTT.

V gene TRBV27 combines with J gene TRBJ2-7; D is unclear. The germline CDR1 and CDR2 sequences are MNHEY and SMNVEV (reference sequence). The CDR3 consists of 13 residues. Trimming cost V 3 bases and J 6 bases, with 12 bases left between them. The CDR3 spells CASSFFPSVEQYF. In DNA, the CDR3 is TGTGCCAGCAGTTTCTTCCCTTCCGTCGAGCAGTACTTC.

The V gene is TRBV2, the J gene TRBJ2-1; D is possibly TRBD2 (5 bases). The CDR3 runs 13 residues. Germline CDR1 and CDR2: SNHLY and FYNNEI. V lost 0 bases, J lost 12 bases, and 12 bases lay in between. CDR3 residues: CASSEAVDRGQFF. Written as DNA, the CDR3 is TGTGCCAGCAGTGAAGCAGTGGACCGGGGGCAGTTCTTC.

This clonotype occurred many times. The V call is TRBV7-9, the J call TRBJ2-1, with D perhaps assigned TRBD1 or TRBD2 (5 bases each). The CDR3 is 15 residues long. Trimming removed 3 bases from V and 9 bases from J, with 18 bases in between. CDR1 and CDR2 from the germline V gene are SEHNR and FQNEAQ (reference sequence). The DNA for the CDR3 is TGTGCCAGCAGCTTTCACCGGGACCTACTCTCTGAGCAGTTCTTC. This codes for CASSFHRDLLSEQFF.

A few counts support this clonotype. The V and J genes are TRBV6-2 or TRBV6-3 and TRBJ2-3, with D perhaps matching TRBD1 (6 bases). Germline lookup yields CDR1 MNHEY and CDR2 SVGEGT. This CDR3 spans 13 amino acids. The germline V and J ends were trimmed by 4 bases and 6 bases, with 11 bases remaining between them. CDR3 residues: CASSFSRGDTQYF. CDR3 nucleotides: TGTGCCAGCAGTTTCTCGAGGGGGGATACGCAGTATTTT.

Ten or more counts support this clonotype. The rearrangement joins TRBV24-1 to TRBJ2-2, with unresolved D. CDR1 is KGHDR and CDR2 is SFDVKD in the germline V gene. This CDR3 has 12 amino acids. V was clipped by 4 bases and J by 6 bases, with 5 bases between them. As DNA, the CDR3 is TGTGCCACCAGTGAGAAGCCCGGGGAGCTGTTTTTT. Translation gives CATSEKPGELFF.

This clonotype was counted many times. The chain recombines TRBV10-3 with TRBJ2-3; 7 bases fit TRBD2. J was trimmed by 3 bases and V by 0 bases; bases with no gene match: 0. This CDR3 has 14 residues. The germline gives CDR1 ENHRY, CDR2 SYGVKD. The CDR3 region is CAISESGGTDTQYF. The CDR3 DNA reads as TGTGCCATCAGTGAGTCGGGGGGGACAGATACGCAGTATTTT.

This clonotype was seen ten or more times. CDR3 nucleotides: TGCAGTGCTTGGACTAGTACCTCCTACGAGCAGTACTTC. Its protein is CSAWTSTSYEQYF. The chain recombines TRBV20-1 with TRBJ2-7, with 7 bases that match TRBD2. The germline V gene encodes CDR1 DFQATT and CDR2 SNEGSKA (reference sequence). V lost 5 bases and J lost 0; bases outside the gene matches: 4. The CDR3 runs to 13 residues.

This clonotype was detected only a few times. The rearrangement uses TRBV7-2 and TRBJ2-1, with 7 bases lining up with TRBD2. CDR3 size: 13 residues. V dropped 5 bases and J dropped 6; count of bases not matched to a gene: 4. CDR1 SGHTA and CDR2 FQGNSA come from the germline V gene. The CDR3: CASSRGGGNEQFF. The CDR3 nucleotides are TGTGCCAGCAGCCGGGGCGGGGGCAATGAGCAGTTCTTC.

The genes are TRBV9 and TRBJ1-4, with 7 bases aligning to TRBD1. This CDR3 is built from 15 residues. Germline CDR1 SGDLS, CDR2 YYNGEE. J lost 7 bases, V lost 3 bases, and 9 bases had no gene match. CDR3 bases: TGTGCCAGCAGCGAAGGGACAGTTGAGGGTGAAAAACTGTTTTTT. Translating it yields CASSEGTVEGEKLFF.

The chain employs TRBV4-3 and TRBJ2-1; D possibly corresponds to TRBD2 (6 bases). The CDR3 has 15 residues. Germline-derived CDR1 and CDR2 are LGHNA and YSLEER. Trimming removed 0 bases at V and 6 bases at J, with 12 bases between. In nucleotides, the CDR3 is TGCGCCAGCAGCCAAGATCGTCTAGCGTCCAATGAGCAGTTCTTC. Protein sequence: CASSQDRLASNEQFF.

The sample holds a few counts of this clonotype. The V gene is TRBV9, the J gene TRBJ2-1, with unresolved D. V was shortened by 3 bases and J by 10 bases, with 14 bases between the two germline ends. The germline V gene has CDR1 SGDLS and CDR2 YYNGEE. This CDR3 comprises 13 residues. The DNA for the CDR3 is TGTGCCAGCAGCGCCCGCTTGAGTCACGAGCAGTTCTTC. Its translation is CASSARLSHEQFF.

This clonotype was seen a few times. The V gene is TRBV12-3 or TRBV12-4, the J gene TRBJ2-7, with 8 positions matching TRBD2. CDR3 length equals 15 residues. V was pared by 6 bases and J by 6 bases, with 13 bases of the junction left unmatched. The CDR3 DNA reads as TGTGCCAGCAGCTCCCTCGGGGGGGCGCGTGGCGAGCAGTACTTC. Protein: CASSSLGGARGEQYF.

The chain links TRBV18 to TRBJ2-2; D is ambiguous. The CDR3 runs 13 residues. Per the germline V gene, CDR1 is KGHSH and CDR2 is LQKENI. V lost 3 bases to trimming and J lost 5 bases, with 7 bases between them. CDR3 sequence: CASSPSETGELFF. The CDR3 bases are TGTGCCAGCTCACCGAGCGAGACCGGGGAGCTGTTTTTT.

The sample holds many counts of this clonotype. The V and J genes are TRBV9 and TRBJ1-2; 8 bases fit TRBD1. Trimming removed 2 bases from V and 7 bases from J; junction bases left unmatched: 4. There are 13 residues in the CDR3. Germline CDR1 and CDR2: SGDLS and YYNGEE. The CDR3 DNA reads as TGTGCCAGCAGCGTCCAGGACAGGGCTGGCTACACCTTC. Residues: CASSVQDRAGYTF.